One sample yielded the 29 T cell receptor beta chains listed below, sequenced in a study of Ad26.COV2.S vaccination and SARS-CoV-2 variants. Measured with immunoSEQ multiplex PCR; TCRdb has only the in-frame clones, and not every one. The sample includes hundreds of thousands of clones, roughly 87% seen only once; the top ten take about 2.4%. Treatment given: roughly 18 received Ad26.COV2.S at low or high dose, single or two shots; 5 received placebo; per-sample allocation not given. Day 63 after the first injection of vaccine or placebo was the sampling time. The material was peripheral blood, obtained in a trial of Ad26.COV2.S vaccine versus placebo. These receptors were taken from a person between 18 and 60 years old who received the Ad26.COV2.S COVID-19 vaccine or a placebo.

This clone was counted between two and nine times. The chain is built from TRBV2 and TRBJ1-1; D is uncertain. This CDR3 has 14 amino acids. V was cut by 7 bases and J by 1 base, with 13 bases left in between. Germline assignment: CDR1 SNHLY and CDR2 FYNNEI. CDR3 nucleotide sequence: TGTGCCAGCACCTCGGCCTCGTGGAACACTGAAGCTTTCTTT. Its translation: CASTSASWNTEAFF.

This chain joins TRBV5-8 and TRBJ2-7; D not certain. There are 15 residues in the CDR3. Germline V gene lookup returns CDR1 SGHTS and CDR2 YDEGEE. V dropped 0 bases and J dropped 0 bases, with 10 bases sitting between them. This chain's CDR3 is CASSLALVRSYEQYF. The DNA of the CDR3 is TGTGCCAGCAGCTTGGCTCTGGTCCGCTCCTACGAGCAGTACTTC.

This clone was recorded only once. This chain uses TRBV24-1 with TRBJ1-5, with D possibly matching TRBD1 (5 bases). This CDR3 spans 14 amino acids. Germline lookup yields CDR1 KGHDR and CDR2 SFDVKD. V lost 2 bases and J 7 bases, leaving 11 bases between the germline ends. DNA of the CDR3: TGTGCCACCAGTGATTGGGGGGTGCGGCAGCCCCAGCATTTT. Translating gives CATSDWGVRQPQHF.

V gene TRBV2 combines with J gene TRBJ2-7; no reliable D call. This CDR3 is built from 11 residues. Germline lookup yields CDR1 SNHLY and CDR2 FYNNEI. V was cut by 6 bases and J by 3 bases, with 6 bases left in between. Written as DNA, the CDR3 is TGTGCCAGCAGAGTTGGCTACGAGCAGTACTTC. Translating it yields CASRVGYEQYF.

CDR3 loop: CASSPRVGSGGRKDTDTQYF. DNA of the CDR3: TGTGCCAGCAGCCCACGGGTGGGTAGCGGGGGTCGTAAGGATACAGATACGCAGTATTTT. The rearrangement uses TRBV9 and TRBJ2-3; 9 bases fit TRBD2. The germline gives CDR1 SGDLS, CDR2 YYNGEE. The CDR3 spans 20 residues. V shed 4 bases and J 3 bases; nucleotides not matched to a gene: 21.

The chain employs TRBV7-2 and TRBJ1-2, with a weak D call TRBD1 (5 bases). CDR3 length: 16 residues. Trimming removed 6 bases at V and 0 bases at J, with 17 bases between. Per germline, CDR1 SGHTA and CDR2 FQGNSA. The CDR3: CASRSPPGRANYGYTF. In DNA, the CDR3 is TGTGCCAGCAGGTCACCTCCAGGGCGAGCTAACTATGGCTACACCTTC.

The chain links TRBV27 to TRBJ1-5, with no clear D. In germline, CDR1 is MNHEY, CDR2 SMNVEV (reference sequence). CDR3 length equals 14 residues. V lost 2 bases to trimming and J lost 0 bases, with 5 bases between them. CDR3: CASSLDYSNQPQHF. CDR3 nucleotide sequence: TGTGCCAGCAGTTTAGATTATAGCAATCAGCCCCAGCATTTT.

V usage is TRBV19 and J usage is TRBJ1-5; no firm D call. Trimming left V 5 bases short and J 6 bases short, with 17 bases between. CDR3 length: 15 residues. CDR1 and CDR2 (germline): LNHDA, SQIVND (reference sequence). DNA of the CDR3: TGTGCCAGTAGTCCCCCCCAGTTTGGCAGTCAGCCCCAGCATTTT. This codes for CASSPPQFGSQPQHF. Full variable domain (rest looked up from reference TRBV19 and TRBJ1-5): DGGITQSPKYLFRKEGQNVTLSCEQNLNHDAMYWYRQDPGQGLRLIYYSQIVNDFQKGDIAEGYSVSREKKESFPLTVTSAQKNPTAFYLCASSPPQFGSQPQHFGDGTRLSIL.

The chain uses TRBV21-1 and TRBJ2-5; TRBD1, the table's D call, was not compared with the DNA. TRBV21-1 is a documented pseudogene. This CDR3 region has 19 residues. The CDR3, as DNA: TGTGCCAGCAGCAAAGCGGCGAGGGGGTTTTCAGTCTTCGGAGGGACCCAGTACTTC. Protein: CASSKAARGFSVFGGTQYF.

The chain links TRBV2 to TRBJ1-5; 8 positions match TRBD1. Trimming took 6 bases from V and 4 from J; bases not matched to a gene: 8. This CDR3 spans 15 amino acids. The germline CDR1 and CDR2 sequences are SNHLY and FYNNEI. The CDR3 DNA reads TGTGCCAGCAGGAGAGGACAGGGTGGTAATCAGCCCCAGCATTTT. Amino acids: CASRRGQGGNQPQHF. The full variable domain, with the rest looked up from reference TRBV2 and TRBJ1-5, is EPEVTQTPSHQVTQMGQEVILRCVPISNHLYFYWYRQILGQKVEFLVSFYNNEISEKSEIFDDQFSVERPDGSNFTLKIRSTKLEDSAMYFCASRRGQGGNQPQHFGDGTRLSIL.

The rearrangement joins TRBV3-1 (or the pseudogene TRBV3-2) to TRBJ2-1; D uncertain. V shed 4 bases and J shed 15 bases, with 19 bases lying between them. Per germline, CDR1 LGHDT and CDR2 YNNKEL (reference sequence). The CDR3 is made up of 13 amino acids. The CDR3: CASSPRTRDLPFF. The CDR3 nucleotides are TGTGCCAGCAGCCCCAGGACCCGAGATTTACCGTTCTTC.

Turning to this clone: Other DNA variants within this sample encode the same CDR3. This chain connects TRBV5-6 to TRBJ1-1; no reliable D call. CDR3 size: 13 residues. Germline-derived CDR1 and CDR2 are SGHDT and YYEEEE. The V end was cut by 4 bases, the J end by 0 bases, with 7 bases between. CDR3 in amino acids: CASSLSLNTEAFF. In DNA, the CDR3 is TGTGCCAGCAGCCTCAGTCTGAACACTGAAGCTTTCTTT.

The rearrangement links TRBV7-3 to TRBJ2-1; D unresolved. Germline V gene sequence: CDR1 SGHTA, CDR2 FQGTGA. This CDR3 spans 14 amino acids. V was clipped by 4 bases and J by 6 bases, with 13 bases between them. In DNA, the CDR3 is TGTGCCAGCAGCTCCGCTAGTTTACTCAATGAGCAGTTCTTC. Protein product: CASSSASLLNEQFF.

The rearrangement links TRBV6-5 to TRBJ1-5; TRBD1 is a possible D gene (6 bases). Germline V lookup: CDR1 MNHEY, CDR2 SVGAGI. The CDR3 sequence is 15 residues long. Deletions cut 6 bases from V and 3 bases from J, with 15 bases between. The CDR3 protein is CASSLTGYDNQPQHF. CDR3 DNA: TGTGCCAGCAGCCTCACAGGGTATGACAATCAGCCCCAGCATTTT.

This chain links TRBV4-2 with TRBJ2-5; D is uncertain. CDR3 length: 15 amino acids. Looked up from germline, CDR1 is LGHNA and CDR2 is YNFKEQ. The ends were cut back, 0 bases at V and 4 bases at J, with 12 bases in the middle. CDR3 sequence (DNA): TGTGCCAGCAGCCAAGAAGGAATGGTTCCAGAGACCCAGTACTTC. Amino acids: CASSQEGMVPETQYF.

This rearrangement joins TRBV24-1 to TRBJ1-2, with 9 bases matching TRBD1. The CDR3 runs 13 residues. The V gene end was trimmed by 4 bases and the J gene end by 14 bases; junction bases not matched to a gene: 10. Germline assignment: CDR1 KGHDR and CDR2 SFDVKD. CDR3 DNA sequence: TGTGCCACCAGTGAGCCGGGACAGGGAGACAAGACCTTC. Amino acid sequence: CATSEPGQGDKTF.

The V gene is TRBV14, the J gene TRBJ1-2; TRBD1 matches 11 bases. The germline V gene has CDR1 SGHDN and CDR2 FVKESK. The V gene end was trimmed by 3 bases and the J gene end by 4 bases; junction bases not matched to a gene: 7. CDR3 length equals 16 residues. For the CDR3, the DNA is TGTGCCAGCAGCCATGGGACAGGGGGTGCGGGCTATGGCTACACCTTC. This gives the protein CASSHGTGGAGYGYTF.

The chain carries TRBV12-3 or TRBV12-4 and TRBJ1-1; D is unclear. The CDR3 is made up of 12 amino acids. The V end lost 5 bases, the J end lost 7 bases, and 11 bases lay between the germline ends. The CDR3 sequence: CASSPRHIEAFF. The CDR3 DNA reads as TGTGCCAGCAGTCCTAGACATATTGAAGCTTTCTTT.

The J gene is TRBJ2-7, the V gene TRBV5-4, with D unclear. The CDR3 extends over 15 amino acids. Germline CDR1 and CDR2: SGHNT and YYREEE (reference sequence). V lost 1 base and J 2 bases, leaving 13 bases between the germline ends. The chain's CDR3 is CASSLHRSTTYEQYV. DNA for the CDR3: TGTGCCAGCAGCTTGCACAGATCTACTACCTACGAGCAGTACGTC.

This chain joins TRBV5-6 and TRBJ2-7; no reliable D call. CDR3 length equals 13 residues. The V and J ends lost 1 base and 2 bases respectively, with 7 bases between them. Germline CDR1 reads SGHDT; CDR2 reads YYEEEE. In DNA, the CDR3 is TGTGCCAGCAGCTTGACAGCTACCTACGAGCAGTACTTC. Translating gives CASSLTATYEQYF.

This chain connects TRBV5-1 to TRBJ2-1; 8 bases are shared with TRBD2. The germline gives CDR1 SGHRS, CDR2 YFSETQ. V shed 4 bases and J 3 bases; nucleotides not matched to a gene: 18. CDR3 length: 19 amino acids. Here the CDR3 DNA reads TGCGCCAGCAGCCGGACGGAGACTAGCGTCGGGACCTTCTACAATGAGCAGTTCTTC. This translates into CASSRTETSVGTFYNEQFF.

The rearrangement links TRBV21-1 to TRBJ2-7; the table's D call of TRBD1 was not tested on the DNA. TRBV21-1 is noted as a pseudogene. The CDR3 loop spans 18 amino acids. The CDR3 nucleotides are TGTGCCAGCATCGATATGATCCCTTGGGGCCTCTGGGGCAGACAGGTTTACGTC. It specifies CASIDMIPWGLWGRQVYV.

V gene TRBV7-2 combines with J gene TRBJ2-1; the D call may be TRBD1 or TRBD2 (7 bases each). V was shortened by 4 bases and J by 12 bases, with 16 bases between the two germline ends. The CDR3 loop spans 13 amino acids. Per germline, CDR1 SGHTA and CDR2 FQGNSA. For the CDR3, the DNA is TGTGCCAGCAGCTCGAGGGAGGGGGCAGGGCAGTTCTTC. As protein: CASSSREGAGQFF.

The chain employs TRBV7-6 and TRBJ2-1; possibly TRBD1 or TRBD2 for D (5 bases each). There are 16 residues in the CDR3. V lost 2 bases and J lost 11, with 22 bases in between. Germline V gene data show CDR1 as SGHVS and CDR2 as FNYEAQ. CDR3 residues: CASSLLGTGTYEQQFF. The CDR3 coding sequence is TGTGCCAGCAGCTTATTAGGTACCGGGACGTATGAGCAGCAGTTCTTC.

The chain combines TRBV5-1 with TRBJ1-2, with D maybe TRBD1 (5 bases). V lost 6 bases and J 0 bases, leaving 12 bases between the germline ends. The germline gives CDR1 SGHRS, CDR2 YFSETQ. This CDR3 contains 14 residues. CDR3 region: CASNEGFSNYGYTF. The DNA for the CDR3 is TGCGCCAGCAACGAGGGGTTTTCTAACTATGGCTACACCTTC.

The CDR3 DNA is TGCGCCAGCAGGTGGGCGTCGCGGGCTGAAGCTTTCTTT. This encodes CASRWASRAEAFF. V usage is TRBV5-1 and J usage is TRBJ1-1; D not certain. Germline values: CDR1 SGHRS, CDR2 YFSETQ. The length of the CDR3 is 13 residues. V was pared by 5 bases and J by 6 bases, with 14 bases between.

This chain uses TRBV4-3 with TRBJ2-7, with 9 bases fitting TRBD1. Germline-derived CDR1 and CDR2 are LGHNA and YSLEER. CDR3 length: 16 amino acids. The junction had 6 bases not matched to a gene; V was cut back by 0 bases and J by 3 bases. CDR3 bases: TGCGCCAGCAGCCAAGATACCGGGACAGGGTACTACGAGCAGTACTTC. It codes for CASSQDTGTGYYEQYF.

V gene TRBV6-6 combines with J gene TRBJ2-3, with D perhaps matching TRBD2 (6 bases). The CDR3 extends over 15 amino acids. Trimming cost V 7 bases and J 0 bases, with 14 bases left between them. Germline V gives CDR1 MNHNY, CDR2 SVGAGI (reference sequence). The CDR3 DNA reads TGTGCCAGCATAAAAGGAGGGTGGAGCACAGATACGCAGTATTTT. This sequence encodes CASIKGGWSTDTQYF.

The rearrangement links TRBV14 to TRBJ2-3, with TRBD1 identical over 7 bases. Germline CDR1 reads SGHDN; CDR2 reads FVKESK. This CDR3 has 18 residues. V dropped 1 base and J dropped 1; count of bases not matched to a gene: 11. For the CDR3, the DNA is TGTGCCAGCAGCCAAGCCCCAAGGGGGCCGCTAGGCACAGATACGCAGTATTTT. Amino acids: CASSQAPRGPLGTDTQYF.